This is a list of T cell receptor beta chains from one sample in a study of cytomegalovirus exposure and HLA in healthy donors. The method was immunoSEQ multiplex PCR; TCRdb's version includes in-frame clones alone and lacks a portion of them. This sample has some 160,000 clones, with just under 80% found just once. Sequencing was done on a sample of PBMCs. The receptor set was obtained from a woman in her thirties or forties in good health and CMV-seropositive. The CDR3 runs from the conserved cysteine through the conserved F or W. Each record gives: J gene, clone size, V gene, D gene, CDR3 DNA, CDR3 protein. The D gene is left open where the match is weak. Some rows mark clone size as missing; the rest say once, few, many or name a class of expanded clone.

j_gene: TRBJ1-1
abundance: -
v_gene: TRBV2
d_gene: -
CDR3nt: TGTGCCAGCCAGGGAGACGCAGGGGCCCACACTAAAGCTTTCTTT
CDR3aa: CASQGDAGAHTKAFF

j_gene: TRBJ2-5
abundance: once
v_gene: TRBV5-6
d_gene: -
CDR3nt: TGTGCCAGCAGCTTGGGACTAGAAGAGACCCAGTACTTC
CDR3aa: CASSLGLEETQYF

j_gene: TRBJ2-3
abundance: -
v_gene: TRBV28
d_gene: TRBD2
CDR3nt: TGTGCCAGCAGTCCGACTAGCGGGGGGGCATCAATTCTTCGCGGAGATACGCAGTATTTT
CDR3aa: CASSPTSGGASILRGDTQYF

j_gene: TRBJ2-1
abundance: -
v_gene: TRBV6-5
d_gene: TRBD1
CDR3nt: TGTGCCAGCAGTACCCCCGGGACAGCCTACAATGAGCAGTTCTTC
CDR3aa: CASSTPGTAYNEQFF

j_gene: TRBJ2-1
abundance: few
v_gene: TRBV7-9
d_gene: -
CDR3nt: TGTGCCAGCAGCCCTTTAAACCAGGGGCTGTTCTTC
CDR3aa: CASSPLNQGLFF

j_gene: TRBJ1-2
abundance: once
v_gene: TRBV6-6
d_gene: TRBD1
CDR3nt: TGTGCCAGCAGTTACACCGACCGGGACAGGGAACGGGGCTACACCTTC
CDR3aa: CASSYTDRDRERGYTF

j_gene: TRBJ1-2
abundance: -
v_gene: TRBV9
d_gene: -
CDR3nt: TGTGCCAGCCGGGGAAAGCCTAACTATGGCTACACCTTC
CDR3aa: CASRGKPNYGYTF

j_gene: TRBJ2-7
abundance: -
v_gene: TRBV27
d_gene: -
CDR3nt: TGTGCCAGCCGCGCGGGATGGCATACCTACGAGCAGTACTTC
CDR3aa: CASRAGWHTYEQYF

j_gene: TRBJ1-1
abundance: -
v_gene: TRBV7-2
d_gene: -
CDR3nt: TGTGCCAGCAGCCCCGGAGGAGGAGAATGGGTCACTGAAGCTTTCTTT
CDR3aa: CASSPGGGEWVTEAFF

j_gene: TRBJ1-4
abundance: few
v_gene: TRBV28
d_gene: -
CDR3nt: TGTGCCAGCAGACCCCGCGGACTCGGGGAAAAACTGTTTTTT
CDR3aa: CASRPRGLGEKLFF

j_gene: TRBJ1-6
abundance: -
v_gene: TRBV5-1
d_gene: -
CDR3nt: TGCGCCAGCAGGACAGGCCCGACAAATTCACCCCTCCACTTT
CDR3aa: CASRTGPTNSPLHF

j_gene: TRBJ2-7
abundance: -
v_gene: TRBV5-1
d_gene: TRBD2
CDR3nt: TGCGCCAGCAGCTTGAGCGGGACCCACGAGCAGTACTTC
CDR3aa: CASSLSGTHEQYF

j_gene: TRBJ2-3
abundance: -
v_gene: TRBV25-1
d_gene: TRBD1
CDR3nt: TGTGCCAGCAGTGTACCGGGAGGTGGGACAGGGGCCACAGATACGCAGTATTTT
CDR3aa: CASSVPGGGTGATDTQYF

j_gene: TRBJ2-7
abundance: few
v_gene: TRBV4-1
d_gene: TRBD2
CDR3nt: TGCGCCAGCACCCCCGCGGGGGACGGTACCTACGAGCAGTACTTC
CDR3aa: CASTPAGDGTYEQYF

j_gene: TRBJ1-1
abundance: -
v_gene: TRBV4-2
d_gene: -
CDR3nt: TGTGCCAGCAGCCAAGATACAGTGAACACTGAAGCTTTCTTT
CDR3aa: CASSQDTVNTEAFF

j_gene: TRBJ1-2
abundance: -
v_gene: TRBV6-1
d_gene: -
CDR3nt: TGTGCCAGCAGTGAAGCGGGGCATGGCTACACCTTC
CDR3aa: CASSEAGHGYTF

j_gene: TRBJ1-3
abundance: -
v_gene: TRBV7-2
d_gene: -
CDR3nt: TGTGCCAGCAGCCCCCAGGACAGCTCTGGAAACACCATATATTTT
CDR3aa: CASSPQDSSGNTIYF

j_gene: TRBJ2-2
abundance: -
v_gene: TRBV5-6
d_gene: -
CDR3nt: TGTGCCAGCAGCTTGGGGGCGGGGCTCACCGGGGAGCTGTTTTTT
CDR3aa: CASSLGAGLTGELFF

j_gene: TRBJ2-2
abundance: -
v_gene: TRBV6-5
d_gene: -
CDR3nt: TGTGCCAGCAGTCAAACAGGGACCGGGGAGCTGTTTTTT
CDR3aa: CASSQTGTGELFF

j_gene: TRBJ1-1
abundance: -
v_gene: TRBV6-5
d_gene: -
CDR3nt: TGTGCCAGCAGGAGACAGGTGAACACTGAAGCTTTCTTT
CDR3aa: CASRRQVNTEAFF

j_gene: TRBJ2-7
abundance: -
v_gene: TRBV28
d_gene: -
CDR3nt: TGTGCCAGCAGTTTGACGTACCCCGGGTACGAGCAGTACTTC
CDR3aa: CASSLTYPGYEQYF

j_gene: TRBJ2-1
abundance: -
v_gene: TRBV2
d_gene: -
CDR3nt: TGTGCCAGCAGTCGACTCGATGAGCAGTTCTTC
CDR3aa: CASSRLDEQFF

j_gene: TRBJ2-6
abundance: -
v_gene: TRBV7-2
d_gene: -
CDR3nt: TGTGCCAGCAGCCCCCACCGTGGACAGTCTGGGGCCAACGTCCTGACTTTC
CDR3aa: CASSPHRGQSGANVLTF

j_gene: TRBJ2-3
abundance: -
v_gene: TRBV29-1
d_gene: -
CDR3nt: TGCAGCGGCCAACTAACAGATACGCAGTATTTT
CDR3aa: CSGQLTDTQYF

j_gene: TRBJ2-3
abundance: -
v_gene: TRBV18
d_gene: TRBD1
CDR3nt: TGTGCCAGCTCACCCGGGACAGGTCTTACAGATACGCAGTATTTT
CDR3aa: CASSPGTGLTDTQYF

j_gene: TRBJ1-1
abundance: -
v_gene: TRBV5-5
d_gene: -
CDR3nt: TGTGCCAGCAGCCGCTCGGTATTCACTGAAGCTTTCTTT
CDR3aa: CASSRSVFTEAFF

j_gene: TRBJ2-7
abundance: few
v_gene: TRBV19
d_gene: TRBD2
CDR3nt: TGTGCCAGTAGTCCCACGACTAGCGGGGGAGGGCAGTACTTC
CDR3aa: CASSPTTSGGGQYF

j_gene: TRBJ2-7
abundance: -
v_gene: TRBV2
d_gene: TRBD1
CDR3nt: TGTGCCAGCAGTGAGGACAGGGGCTTGAGCGAGCAGTACTTC
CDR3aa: CASSEDRGLSEQYF

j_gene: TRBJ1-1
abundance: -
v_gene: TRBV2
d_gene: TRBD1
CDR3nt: TGTGCCAGCAGTGAGCGTGGAGGTATCCGGACAGGCTTT
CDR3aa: CASSERGGIRTGF

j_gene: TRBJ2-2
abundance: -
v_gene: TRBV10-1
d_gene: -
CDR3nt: TGCGCCAGCAGTGACAGGGTGACCGGGGAGCTGTTTTTT
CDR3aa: CASSDRVTGELFF

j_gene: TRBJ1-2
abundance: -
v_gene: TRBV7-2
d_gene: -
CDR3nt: TGTGCCAGCAGCTTAGCGCGGGGGGGGCATGGCTACACCTTC
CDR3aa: CASSLARGGHGYTF

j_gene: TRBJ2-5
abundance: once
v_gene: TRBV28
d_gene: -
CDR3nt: TGTGCCAGCAGTTTCCCAACTTGGGGCAGGGGTGATGAGACCCAGTACTTC
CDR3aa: CASSFPTWGRGDETQYF

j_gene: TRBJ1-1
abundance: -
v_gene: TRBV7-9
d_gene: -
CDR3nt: TGTTCCAGCAGCTTAGCCAGGGGAGATACTGAAGCTTTCTTT
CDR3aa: CSSSLARGDTEAFF

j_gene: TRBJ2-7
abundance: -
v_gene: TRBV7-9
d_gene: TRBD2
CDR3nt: TGTGCCAGCAGCCGGGCGGGGGAAGGCTACGAGCAGTACTTC
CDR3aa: CASSRAGEGYEQYF

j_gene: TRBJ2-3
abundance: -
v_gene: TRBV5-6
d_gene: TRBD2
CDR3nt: TGTGCCAGCAGCTCAGTCCGGGACTACCTCACAGATACGCAGTATTTT
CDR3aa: CASSSVRDYLTDTQYF

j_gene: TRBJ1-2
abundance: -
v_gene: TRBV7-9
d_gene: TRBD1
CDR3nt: TGTTCCAGCAGCTCGGGGACAGGGGGTTTTTACTATGGCTACACCTTC
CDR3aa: CSSSSGTGGFYYGYTF

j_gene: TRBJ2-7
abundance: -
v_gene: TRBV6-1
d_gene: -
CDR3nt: TGTGCCAGCAGTGAAGACTGGAGATACGAGCAGTACTTC
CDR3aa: CASSEDWRYEQYF

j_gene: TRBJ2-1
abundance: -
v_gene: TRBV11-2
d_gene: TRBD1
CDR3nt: TGTGCCAGCAGCCGAACCCCGGGACAGGGCATAATAGGCAATGAGCAGTTCTTC
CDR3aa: CASSRTPGQGIIGNEQFF

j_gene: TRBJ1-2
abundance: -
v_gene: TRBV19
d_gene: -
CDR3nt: TGTGCCAGTAGTATAGGCACAGCCTATGGCTACACCTTC
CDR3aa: CASSIGTAYGYTF